The T cell receptor (beta chain) under discussion was sequenced for a study of glioma-infiltrating T cells after dendritic cell vaccination. TCRdb's table, derived via immunoSEQ multiplex PCR, lists solely in-frame clones and lacks some. This sample has around 25,000 clones, with under 90% found just once. CDR1 is SGHVS, CDR2 FQNEAQ, per germline. V gave up 2 bases and J gave up 4 bases; unmatched junction bases: 1. The CDR3 sequence is 14 residues long. Time point denoted: after dendritic cell vaccination, including at tumor progression/relapse. Fresh-frozen tumor tissue and more than two years of survival data were available for all. Of note for this clone: Other DNA sequences from this sample encode an identical CDR3 as well.

The clonotype was recovered from a human donor with glioblastoma. This specimen consisted of blood, obtained after dendritic cell vaccination. The chain has TRBV7-8 and TRBJ1-5; TRBD1 matches 8 bases. The CDR3 region has the DNA TGTGCCAGCAGCTTAAACAGGGGGAATCAGCCCCAGCATTTT. Its protein is CASSLNRGNQPQHF.